This TCR beta chain was retrieved from a study of shared clonotypes between healthy human individuals. About the study: Used for every donor were three CD4 naive, three CD4 memory, two CD8 naive and one CD8 memory plate. The study's findings and limits: The represented genetic and exposure-history diversity was limited by the small number of donors.

As to this clone: Its specificity is not known.

In germline, CDR1 is MNHEY, CDR2 SMNVEV (reference sequence). CDR3 length: 13 residues. V was clipped by 2 bases and J by 6 bases, with 11 bases between them. The naive CD8 fraction comprised CD45RO-negative cells positively selected for CCR7 and excluded terminally differentiated effector memory CD45RA+ cells. Study donors comprised healthy, HIV-negative adults devoid of recent acute infection or vaccination. At a deep level, the assay was run. The repertoire was sequenced with immunoSEQ multiplex PCR; TCRdb's copy has only in-frame clones and lacks some. The table records under 600,000 clones, 95% to 98% of them present only once.

The receptor was derived from a man aged 25-45 years in good health. The gene calls are TRBV27 and TRBJ2-7; D ambiguous. The sequencing sample was made of naive CD8+ T cells sorted from blood. CDR3 sequence reads: CASSLDPKAEQYF. CDR3 nucleotides: TGTGCCAGCAGTTTAGATCCCAAGGCCGAGCAGTACTTC.